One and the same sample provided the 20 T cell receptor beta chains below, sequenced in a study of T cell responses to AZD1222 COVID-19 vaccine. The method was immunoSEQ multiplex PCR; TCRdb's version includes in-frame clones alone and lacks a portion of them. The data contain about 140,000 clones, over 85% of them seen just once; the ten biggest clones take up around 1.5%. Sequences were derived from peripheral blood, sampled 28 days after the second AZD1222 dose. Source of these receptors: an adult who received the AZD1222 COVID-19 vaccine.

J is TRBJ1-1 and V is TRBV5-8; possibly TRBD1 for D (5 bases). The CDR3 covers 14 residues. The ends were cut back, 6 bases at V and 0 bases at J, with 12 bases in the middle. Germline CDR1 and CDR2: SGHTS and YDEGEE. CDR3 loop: CASTRGTVNTEAFF. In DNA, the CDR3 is TGTGCCAGCACCCGGGGGACGGTGAACACTGAAGCTTTCTTT.

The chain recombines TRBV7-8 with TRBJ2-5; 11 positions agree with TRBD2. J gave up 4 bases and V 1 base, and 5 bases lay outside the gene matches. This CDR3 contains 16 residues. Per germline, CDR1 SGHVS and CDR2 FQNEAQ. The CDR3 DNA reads TGTGCCAGCAGCTTAGACGCCGGGACTAGCGGAGAGACCCAGTACTTC. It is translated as CASSLDAGTSGETQYF.

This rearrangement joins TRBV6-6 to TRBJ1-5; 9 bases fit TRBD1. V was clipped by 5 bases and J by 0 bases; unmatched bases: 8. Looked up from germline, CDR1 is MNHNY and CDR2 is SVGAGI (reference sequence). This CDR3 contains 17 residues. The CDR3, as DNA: TGTGCCAGCAGTCTTGGGACAGGGACAAATAGCAATCAGCCCCAGCATTTT. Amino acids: CASSLGTGTNSNQPQHF.

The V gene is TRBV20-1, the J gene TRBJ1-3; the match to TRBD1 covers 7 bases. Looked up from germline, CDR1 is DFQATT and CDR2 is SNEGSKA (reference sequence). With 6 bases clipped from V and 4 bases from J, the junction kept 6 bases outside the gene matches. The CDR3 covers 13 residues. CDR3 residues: CSASRTGGNTIYF. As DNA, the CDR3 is TGCAGTGCAAGTAGGACAGGAGGAAACACCATATATTTT.

The chain's CDR3 is CASSLQGQGQETQYF. The CDR3 nucleotides read TGTGCCAGCAGCTTACAGGGGCAGGGCCAAGAGACCCAGTACTTC. The chain links TRBV7-3 to TRBJ2-5; maybe TRBD1 (6 bases). Trimming cost V 2 bases and J 1 base, with 11 bases left between them. This CDR3 has 15 residues. Per the germline V gene, CDR1 is SGHTA and CDR2 is FQGTGA.

CDR3 bases: TGTGCCAGCTCACCTTTAGAGAACACTGAAGCTTTCTTT. It codes for CASSPLENTEAFF. This chain joins TRBV18 and TRBJ1-1; the D is unclear. CDR1 and CDR2 from the germline V gene are KGHSH and LQKENI. The V and J ends lost 3 bases and 1 base respectively, with 6 bases between them. This CDR3 region has 13 residues.

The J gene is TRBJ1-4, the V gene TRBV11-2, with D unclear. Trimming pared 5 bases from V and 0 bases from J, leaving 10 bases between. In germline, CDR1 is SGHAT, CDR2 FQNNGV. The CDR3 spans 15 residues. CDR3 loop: CASSPRGTTNEKLFF. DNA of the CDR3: TGTGCCAGCAGCCCTCGGGGAACAACTAATGAAAAACTGTTTTTT. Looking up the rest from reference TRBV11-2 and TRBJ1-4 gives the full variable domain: EAGVAQSPRYKIIEKRQSVAFWCNPISGHATLYWYQQILGQGPKLLIQFQNNGVVDDSQLPKDRFSAERLKGVDSTLKIQPAKLEDSAVYLCASSPRGTTNEKLFFGSGTQLSVL.

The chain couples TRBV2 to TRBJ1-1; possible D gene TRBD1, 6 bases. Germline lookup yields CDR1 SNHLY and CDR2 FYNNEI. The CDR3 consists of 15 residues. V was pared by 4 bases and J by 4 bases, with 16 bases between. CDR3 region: CASSGEYRVRTEAFF. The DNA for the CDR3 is TGTGCCAGCAGTGGAGAATACAGGGTTCGCACTGAAGCTTTCTTT.

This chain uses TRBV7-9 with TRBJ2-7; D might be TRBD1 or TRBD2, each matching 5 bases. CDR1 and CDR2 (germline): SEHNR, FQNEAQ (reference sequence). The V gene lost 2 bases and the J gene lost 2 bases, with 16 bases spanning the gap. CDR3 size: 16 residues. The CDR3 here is CASSLSGAGIAYEQYF. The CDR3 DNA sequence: TGTGCCAGCAGCTTATCCGGGGCAGGCATTGCCTACGAGCAGTACTTC. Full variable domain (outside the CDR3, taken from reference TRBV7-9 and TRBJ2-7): DTGVSQNPRHKITKRGQNVTFRCDPISEHNRLYWYRQTLGQGPEFLTYFQNEAQLEKSRLLSDRFSAERPKGSFSTLEIQRTEQGDSAMYLCASSLSGAGIAYEQYFGPGTRLTVT.

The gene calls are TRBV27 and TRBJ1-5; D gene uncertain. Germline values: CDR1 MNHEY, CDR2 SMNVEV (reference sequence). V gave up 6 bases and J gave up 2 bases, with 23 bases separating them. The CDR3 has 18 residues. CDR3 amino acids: CASSRTSGPPGGNQPQHF. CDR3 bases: TGTGCCAGCAGCCGTACAAGTGGCCCGCCCGGGGGCAATCAGCCCCAGCATTTT.

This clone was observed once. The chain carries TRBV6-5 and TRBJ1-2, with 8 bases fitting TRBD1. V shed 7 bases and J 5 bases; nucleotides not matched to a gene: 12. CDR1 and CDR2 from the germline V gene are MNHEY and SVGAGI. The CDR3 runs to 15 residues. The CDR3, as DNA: TGTGCCAGCACCTTTGGGGCAGGGGGCGGGTATGGCTACACCTTC. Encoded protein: CASTFGAGGGYGYTF.

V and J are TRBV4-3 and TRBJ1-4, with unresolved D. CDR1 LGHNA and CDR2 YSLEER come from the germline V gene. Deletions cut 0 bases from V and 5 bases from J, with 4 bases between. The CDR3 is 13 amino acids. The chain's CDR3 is CASSQEENEKLFF. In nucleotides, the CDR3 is TGCGCCAGCAGCCAAGAGGAAAATGAAAAACTGTTTTTT.

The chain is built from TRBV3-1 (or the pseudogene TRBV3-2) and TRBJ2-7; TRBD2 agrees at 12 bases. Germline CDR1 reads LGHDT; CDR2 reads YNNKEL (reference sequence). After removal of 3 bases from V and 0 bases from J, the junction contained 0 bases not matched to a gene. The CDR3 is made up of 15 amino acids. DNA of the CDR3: TGTGCCAGCAGCCAGACTAGCGGGGGCTCCTACGAGCAGTACTTC. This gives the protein CASSQTSGGSYEQYF.

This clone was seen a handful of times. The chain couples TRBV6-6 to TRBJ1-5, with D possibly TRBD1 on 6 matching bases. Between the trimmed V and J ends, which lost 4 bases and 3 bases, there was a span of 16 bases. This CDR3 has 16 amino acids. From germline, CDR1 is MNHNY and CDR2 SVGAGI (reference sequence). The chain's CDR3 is CASSWNRAKVNQPQHF. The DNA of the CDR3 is TGTGCCAGCAGTTGGAACAGGGCCAAGGTCAATCAGCCCCAGCATTTT.

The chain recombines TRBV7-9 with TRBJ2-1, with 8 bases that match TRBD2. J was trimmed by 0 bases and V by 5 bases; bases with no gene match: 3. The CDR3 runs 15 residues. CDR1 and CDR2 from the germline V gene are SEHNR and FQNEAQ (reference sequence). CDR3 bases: TGTGCCAGCAGCCCGCGGGGGGACTCCTACAATGAGCAGTTCTTC. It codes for CASSPRGDSYNEQFF. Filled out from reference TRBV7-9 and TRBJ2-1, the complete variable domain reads DTGVSQNPRHKITKRGQNVTFRCDPISEHNRLYWYRQTLGQGPEFLTYFQNEAQLEKSRLLSDRFSAERPKGSFSTLEIQRTEQGDSAMYLCASSPRGDSYNEQFFGPGTRLTVL.

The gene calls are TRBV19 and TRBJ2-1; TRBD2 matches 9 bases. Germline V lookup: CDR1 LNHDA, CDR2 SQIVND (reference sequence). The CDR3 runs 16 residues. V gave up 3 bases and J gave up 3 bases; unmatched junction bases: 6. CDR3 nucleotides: TGTGCCAGTAGTATCTTCCCGACTAGCGGCTACAATGAGCAGTTCTTC. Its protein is CASSIFPTSGYNEQFF.

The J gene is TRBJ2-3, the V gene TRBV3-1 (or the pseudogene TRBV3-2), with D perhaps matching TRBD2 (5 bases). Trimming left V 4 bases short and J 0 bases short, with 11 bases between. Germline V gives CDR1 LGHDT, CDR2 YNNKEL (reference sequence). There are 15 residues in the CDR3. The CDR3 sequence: CASSPTRTSTDTQYF. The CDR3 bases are TGTGCCAGCAGCCCCACCAGGACTAGCACAGATACGCAGTATTTT.

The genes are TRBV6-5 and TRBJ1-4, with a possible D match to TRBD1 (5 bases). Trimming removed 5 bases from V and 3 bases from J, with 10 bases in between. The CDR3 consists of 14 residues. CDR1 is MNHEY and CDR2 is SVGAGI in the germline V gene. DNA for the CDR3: TGTGCCAGCAGTCCCTTAGGGGCTAATGAAAAACTGTTTTTT. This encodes CASSPLGANEKLFF.

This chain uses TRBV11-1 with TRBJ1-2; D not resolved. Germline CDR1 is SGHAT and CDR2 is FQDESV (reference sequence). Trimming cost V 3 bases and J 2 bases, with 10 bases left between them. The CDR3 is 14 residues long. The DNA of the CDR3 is TGTGCCAGCAGCTTTACCGACGGCAACTATGGCTACACCTTC. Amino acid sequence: CASSFTDGNYGYTF.

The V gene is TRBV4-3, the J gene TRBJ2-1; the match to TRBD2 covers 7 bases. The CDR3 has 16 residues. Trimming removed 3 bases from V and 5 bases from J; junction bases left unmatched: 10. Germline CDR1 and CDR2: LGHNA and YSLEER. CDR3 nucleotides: TGCGCCAGCAGCCATAGCCGCGGGACTACCGACAATGAGCAGTTCTTC. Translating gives CASSHSRGTTDNEQFF.